This TCR beta chain was found in a study of blood T cell repertoires in COVID-19. From germline, CDR1 is SGHRS and CDR2 YFSETQ. The CDR3 covers 14 residues. The ends were cut back, 2 bases at V and 1 base at J, with 9 bases in the middle. Clones were read by immunoSEQ multiplex PCR, and TCRdb kept only the in-frame ones, dropping some. The sample records about 83,000 clones, about four fifths being singletons. The receptor comes from a woman older than 75 with acute or convalescent COVID-19. The specimen was peripheral blood. V usage is TRBV5-1 and J usage is TRBJ1-1, with D maybe TRBD1 (6 bases). The CDR3 DNA reads as TGCGCCAGCAGCTTCTGGACAGCGAACACTGAAGCTTTCTTT. Its protein product is CASSFWTANTEAFF.